This T cell receptor beta chain comes out of a study of blood T cell repertoires in COVID-19. Study-level information: COVID-19 samples from acute and convalescent phases originated in the United States, Italy and Spain. PBMCs, B-cell-depleted T cells, or T cells provided the cDNA or gDNA that made up the material.

Measured with immunoSEQ multiplex PCR; TCRdb has only the in-frame clones, and not every one. The sample holds 150,000 or so clones, roughly 76% seen once. Germline V CDR1 and CDR2: SQVTM, ANQGSEA. The CDR3 runs 15 residues. The V and J ends lost 5 bases and 0 bases, in that order; junction bases with no gene match: 8. Sample: peripheral blood. The receptor's source is a human donor with acute or convalescent COVID-19. The donor label of this sample is uncertain. V and J are TRBV29-1 and TRBJ1-1; 8 bases agree with TRBD1. The CDR3 nucleotides read TGCAGCGTTCAACAGGGGGTCGTATTGAACACTGAAGCTTTCTTT. It is translated as CSVQQGVVLNTEAFF.